This TCR beta chain was identified in a study of T cell repertoires in cytomegalovirus infection. TCRdb processed the reads anew with MiXCR; each CDR3 protein has one entry. The sample shows approximately 990,000 distinct CDR3 sequences, 31% of them seen only once. General study results and limits: CMV-specific TCR beta clonotypes restricted by HLA-C were the ones dominating the ex vivo response. Pooled public TCR beta family frequency picked out CMV carriers with the relevant HLA.

Details on this clonotype: Its antigen remains unidentified.

Sequences were derived from cultured CD8+ T cells from PBMCs, sampled from culture after CMV antigen stimulation. The receptor comes from a human donor in good health (CMV status not recorded). Some clones in this sample may be carry-over from other donors' samples.

The CDR3 bases are TGTGCCAGCAGTTACGACGGAAGCTCTGGAAACACCATATATTTT. It codes for CASSYDGSSGNTIYF. The chain uses TRBV6-5 and TRBJ1-3, with D unclear. CDR1 is MNHEY and CDR2 is SVGAGI in the germline V gene. Trimming shortened V by 2 bases and J by 0 bases, and 8 bases separated the two germline ends. The CDR3 spans 15 residues.